This T cell receptor beta chain derives from a study of T cells expressing NK-cell markers. Study-level information: Sorted T-cell subsets CD3+CD56+NKG2C+, CD3+CD56+NKG2C- and CD3+CD56-NKG2C+ were TCR beta-sequenced. One of the eight sequenced donors was seronegative, whereas the other seven were HCMV-seropositive.

In the case of this clonotype: Antigen specificity is unknown.

General observations from the study: The study found dominant NKG2C+ clonotypes at roughly 1.0-7.0% of CD8+ T cells in roughly six donors. There remained a lack of clarity about HCMV specificity of expanded NKG2C+ T cell clones.

There are 14 residues in the CDR3. The germline CDR1 and CDR2 sequences are SEHNR and FQNEAQ (reference sequence). No DNA is given; TCRdb re-called the 5' RACE reads and lists each CDR3 protein once. Recorded here are around 260,000 distinct CDR3 sequences; the top ten clones represent around 4.2%. The clonotype was recovered from a woman aged 18 to 75 in good health. This chain uses TRBV7-9 with TRBJ1-1. Sequences were obtained from blood T cells: a sorted CD56 or NKG2C T cell subset, CD4+ or CD8+ T cells, or bulk PBMC T cells (not recorded which). The CDR3 reads CASSFEGRNTEAFF. Full variable domain (outside the CDR3, taken from reference TRBV7-9 and TRBJ1-1): DTGVSQNPRHKITKRGQNVTFRCDPISEHNRLYWYRQTLGQGPEFLTYFQNEAQLEKSRLLSDRFSAERPKGSFSTLEIQRTEQGDSAMYLCASSFEGRNTEAFFGQGTRLTVV.